The T cell receptor (beta chain) described here comes from a study of cytomegalovirus exposure and HLA in healthy donors. Vbeta (60) and Jbeta (13) primers were used in the PCR. The assay was immunoSEQ multiplex PCR, and TCRdb's table has in-frame clones only and misses some. The sample holds 150,000 to 200,000 clones; around a tenth are singletons and the top ten take approximately 1.5%. Germline V lookup: CDR1 SQVTM, CDR2 ANQGSEA. The CDR3 contains 13 residues. V trimming: 8 bases; J trimming: 0 bases; junction bases outside the gene matches: 5. This TCR was recovered from a woman aged 25 to 39 in good health and CMV-seropositive. The genes are TRBV29-1 and TRBJ1-1; 8 bases fit TRBD1. Material: PBMCs. The CDR3 DNA sequence: TGCAGCTACCGACAGGGGATGAACACTGAAGCTTTCTTT. It specifies CSYRQGMNTEAFF. Combining the CDR3 with reference TRBV29-1 and TRBJ1-1 gives the whole variable domain SAVISQKPSRDICQRGTSLTIQCQVDSQVTMMFWYRQQPGQSLTLIATANQGSEATYESGFVIDKFPISRPNLTFSTLTVSNMSPEDSSIYLCSYRQGMNTEAFFGQGTRLTVV.